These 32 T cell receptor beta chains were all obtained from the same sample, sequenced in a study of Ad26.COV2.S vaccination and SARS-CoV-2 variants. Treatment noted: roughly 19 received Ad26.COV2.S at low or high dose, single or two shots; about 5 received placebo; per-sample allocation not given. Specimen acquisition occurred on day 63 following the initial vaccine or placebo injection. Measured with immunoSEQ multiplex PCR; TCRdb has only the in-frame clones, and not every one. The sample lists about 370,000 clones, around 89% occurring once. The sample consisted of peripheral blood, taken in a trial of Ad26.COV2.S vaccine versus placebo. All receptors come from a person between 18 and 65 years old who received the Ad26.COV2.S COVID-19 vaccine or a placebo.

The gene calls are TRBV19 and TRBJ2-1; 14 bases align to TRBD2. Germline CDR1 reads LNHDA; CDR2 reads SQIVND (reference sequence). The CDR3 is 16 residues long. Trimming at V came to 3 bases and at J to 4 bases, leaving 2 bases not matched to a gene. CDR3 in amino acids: CASSIGLAGGYNEQFF. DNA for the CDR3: TGTGCCAGTAGTATTGGACTAGCGGGAGGATACAATGAGCAGTTCTTC.

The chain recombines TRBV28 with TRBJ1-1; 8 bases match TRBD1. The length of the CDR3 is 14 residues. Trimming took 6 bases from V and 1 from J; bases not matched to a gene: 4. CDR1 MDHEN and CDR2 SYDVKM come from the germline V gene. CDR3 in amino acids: CASSPDRENTEAFF. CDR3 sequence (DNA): TGTGCCAGCAGCCCGGACAGGGAGAACACTGAAGCTTTCTTT.

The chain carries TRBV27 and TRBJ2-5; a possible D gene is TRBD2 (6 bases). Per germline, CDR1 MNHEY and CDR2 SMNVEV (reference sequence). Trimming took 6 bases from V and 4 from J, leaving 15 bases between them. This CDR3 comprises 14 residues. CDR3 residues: CASSPRGDGETQYF. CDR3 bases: TGTGCCAGCAGCCCCCGCGGGGATGGAGAGACCCAGTACTTC.

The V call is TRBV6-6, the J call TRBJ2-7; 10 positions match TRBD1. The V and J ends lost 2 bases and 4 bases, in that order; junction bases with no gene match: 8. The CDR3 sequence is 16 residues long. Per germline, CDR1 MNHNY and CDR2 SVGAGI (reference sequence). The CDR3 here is CASSYGRGGQGYEQYF. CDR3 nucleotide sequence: TGTGCCAGCAGTTACGGGAGAGGGGGACAGGGGTACGAGCAGTACTTC.

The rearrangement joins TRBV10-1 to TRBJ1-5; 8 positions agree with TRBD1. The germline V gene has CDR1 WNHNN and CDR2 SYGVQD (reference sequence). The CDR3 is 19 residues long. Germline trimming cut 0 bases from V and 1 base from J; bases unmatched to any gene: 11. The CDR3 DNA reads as TGCGCCAGCAGTGAGTCGTGGCGTGACAGGGGTGACAGCAATCAGCCCCAGCATTTT. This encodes CASSESWRDRGDSNQPQHF.

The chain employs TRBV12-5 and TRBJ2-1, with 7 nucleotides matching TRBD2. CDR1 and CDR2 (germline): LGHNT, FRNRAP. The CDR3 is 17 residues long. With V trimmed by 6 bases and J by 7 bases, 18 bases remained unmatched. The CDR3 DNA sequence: TGTGCTAGTGGGCTCGGACTAGAGGGTAACTACAGGAATGAGCAGTTCTTC. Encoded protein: CASGLGLEGNYRNEQFF.

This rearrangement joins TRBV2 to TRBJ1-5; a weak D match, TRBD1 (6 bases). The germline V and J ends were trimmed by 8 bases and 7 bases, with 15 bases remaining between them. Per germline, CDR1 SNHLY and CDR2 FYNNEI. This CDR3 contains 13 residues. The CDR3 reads CASSLRGGQPQHF. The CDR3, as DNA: TGTGCCAGCTCCCTGAGAGGGGGACAGCCCCAGCATTTT.

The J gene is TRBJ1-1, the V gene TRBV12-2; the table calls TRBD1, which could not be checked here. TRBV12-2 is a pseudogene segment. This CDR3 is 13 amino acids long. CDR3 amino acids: CASRHDRASRAFF. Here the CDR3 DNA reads TGTGCAAGTCGACACGACAGGGCCTCTAGGGCTTTCTTT.

The CDR3: CASSSGPRIEQYF. The CDR3 DNA sequence: TGTGCCAGCAGCTCCGGGCCGCGGATCGAGCAGTACTTC. The chain employs TRBV28 and TRBJ2-7; D call uncertain. The CDR3 runs to 13 residues. V shed 6 bases and J shed 6 bases, with 15 bases lying between them. Looked up from germline, CDR1 is MDHEN and CDR2 is SYDVKM.

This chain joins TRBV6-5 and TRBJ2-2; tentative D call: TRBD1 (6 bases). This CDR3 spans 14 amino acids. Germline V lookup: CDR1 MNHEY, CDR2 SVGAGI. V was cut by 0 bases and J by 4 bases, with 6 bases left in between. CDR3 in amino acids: CASSYSDSTGELFF. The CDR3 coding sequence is TGTGCCAGCAGTTACTCGGACAGCACCGGGGAGCTGTTTTTT.

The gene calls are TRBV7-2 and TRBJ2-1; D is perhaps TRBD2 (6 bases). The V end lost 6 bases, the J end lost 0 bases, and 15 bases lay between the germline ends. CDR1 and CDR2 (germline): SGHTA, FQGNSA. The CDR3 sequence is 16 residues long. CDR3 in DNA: TGTGCCAGCAGTCCGTATAGCGGTAGCTCCTACAATGAGCAGTTCTTC. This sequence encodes CASSPYSGSSYNEQFF. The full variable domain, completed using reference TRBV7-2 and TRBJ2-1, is GAGVSQSPSNKVTEKGKDVELRCDPISGHTALYWYRQSLGQGLEFLIYFQGNSAPDKSGLPSDRFSAERTGGSVSTLTIQRTQQEDSAVYLCASSPYSGSSYNEQFFGPGTRLTVL.

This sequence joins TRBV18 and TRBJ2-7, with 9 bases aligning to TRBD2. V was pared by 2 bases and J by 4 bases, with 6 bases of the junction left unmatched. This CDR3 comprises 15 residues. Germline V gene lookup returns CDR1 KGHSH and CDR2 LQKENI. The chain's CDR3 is CASSPGLAGPYEQYF. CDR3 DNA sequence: TGTGCCAGCTCACCAGGGCTAGCGGGACCTTACGAGCAGTACTTC.

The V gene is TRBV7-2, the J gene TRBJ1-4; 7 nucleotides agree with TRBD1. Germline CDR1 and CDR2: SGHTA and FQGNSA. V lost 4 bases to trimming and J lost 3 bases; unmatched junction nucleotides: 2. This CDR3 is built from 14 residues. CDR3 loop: CASSSGTANEKLFF. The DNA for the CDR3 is TGTGCCAGCAGCTCCGGGACAGCTAATGAAAAACTGTTTTTT.

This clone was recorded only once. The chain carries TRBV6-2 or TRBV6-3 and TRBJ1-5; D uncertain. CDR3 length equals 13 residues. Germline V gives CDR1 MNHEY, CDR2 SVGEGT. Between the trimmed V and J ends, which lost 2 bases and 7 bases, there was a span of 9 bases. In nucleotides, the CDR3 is TGTGCCAGCAGTTACGACGAGACGCAGCCCCAGCATTTT. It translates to CASSYDETQPQHF.

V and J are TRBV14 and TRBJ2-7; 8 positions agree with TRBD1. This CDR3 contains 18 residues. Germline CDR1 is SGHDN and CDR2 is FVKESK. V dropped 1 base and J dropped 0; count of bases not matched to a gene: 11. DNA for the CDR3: TGTGCCAGCAGCCAAGTCGGGACAGGAACCTTGAGCTCCTACGAGCAGTACTTC. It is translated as CASSQVGTGTLSSYEQYF. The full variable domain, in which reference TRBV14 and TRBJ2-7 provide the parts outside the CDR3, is EAGVTQFPSHSVIEKGQTVTLRCDPISGHDNLYWYRRVMGKEIKFLLHFVKESKQDESGMPNNRFLAERTGGTYSTLKVQPAELEDSGVYFCASSQVGTGTLSSYEQYFGPGTRLTVT.

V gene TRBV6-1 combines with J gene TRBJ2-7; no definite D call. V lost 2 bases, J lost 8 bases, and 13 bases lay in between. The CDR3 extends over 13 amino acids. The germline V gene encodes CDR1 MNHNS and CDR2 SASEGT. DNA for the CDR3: TGTGCCAGCAGTGAAAGGGCCAGGATCAAGCAGTACTTC. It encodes CASSERARIKQYF.

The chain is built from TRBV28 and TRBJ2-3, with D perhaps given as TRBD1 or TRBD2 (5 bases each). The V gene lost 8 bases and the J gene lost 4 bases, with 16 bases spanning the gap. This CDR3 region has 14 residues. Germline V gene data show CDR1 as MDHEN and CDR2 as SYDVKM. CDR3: CASGFPRGADTQYF. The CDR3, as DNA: TGTGCCAGCGGCTTTCCTAGGGGAGCAGATACGCAGTATTTT.

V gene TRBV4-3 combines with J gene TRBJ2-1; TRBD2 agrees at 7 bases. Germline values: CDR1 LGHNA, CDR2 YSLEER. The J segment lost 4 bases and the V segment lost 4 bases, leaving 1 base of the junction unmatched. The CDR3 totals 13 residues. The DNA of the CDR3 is TGCGCCAGCAGCCCGGGACTATACAATGAGCAGTTCTTC. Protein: CASSPGLYNEQFF.

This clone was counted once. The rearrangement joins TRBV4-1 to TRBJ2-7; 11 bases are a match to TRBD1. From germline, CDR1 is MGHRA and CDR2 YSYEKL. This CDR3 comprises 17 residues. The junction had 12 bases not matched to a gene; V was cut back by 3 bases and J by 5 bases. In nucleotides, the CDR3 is TGCGCCAGCAGCCACGAGGGGACAGGGGGACCTATGGACGAGCAGTACTTC. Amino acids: CASSHEGTGGPMDEQYF.

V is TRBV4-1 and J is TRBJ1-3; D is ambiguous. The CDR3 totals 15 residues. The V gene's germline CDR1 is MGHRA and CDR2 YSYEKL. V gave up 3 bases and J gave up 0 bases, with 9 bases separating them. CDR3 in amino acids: CASSQLFISGNTIYF. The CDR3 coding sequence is TGCGCCAGCAGCCAGTTGTTCATCTCTGGAAACACCATATATTTT.

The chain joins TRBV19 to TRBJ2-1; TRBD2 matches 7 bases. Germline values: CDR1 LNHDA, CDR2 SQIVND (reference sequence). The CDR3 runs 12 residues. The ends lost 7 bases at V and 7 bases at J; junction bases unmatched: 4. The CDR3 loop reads CASTGGGNEQFF. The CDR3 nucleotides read TGTGCCAGTACGGGAGGAGGAAATGAGCAGTTCTTC.

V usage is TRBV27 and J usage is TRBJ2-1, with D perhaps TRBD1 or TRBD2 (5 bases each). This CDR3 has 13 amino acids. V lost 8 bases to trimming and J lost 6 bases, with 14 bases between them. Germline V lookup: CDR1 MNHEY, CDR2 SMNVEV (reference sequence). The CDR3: CASRLRGSNEQFF. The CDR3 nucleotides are TGTGCCAGCCGCCTCCGGGGCTCCAATGAGCAGTTCTTC.

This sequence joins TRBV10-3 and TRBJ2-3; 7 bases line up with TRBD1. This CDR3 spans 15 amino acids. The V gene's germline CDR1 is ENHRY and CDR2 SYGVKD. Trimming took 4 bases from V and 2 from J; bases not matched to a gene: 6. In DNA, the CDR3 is TGTGCCATCAGTGGGACAGGCTCCCTCACAGATACGCAGTATTTT. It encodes CAISGTGSLTDTQYF.

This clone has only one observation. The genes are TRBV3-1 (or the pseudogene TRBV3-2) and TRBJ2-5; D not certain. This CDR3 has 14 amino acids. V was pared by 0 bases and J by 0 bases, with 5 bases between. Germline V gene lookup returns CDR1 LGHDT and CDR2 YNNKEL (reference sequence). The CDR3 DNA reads TGTGCCAGCAGCCAAGACAGTTACCAAGAGACCCAGTACTTC. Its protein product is CASSQDSYQETQYF.

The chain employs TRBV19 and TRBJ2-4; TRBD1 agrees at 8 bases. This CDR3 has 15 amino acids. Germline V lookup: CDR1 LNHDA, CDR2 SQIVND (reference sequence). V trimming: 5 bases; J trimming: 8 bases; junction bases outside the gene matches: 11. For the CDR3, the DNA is TGTGCCAGTAGTCTATGGACAGGGTGGGGCGACATTCAGTACTTC. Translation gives CASSLWTGWGDIQYF.

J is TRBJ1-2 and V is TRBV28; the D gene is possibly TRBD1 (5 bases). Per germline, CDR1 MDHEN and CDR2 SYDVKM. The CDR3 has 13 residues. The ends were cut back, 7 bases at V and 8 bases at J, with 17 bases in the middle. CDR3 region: CASTPLLGEGYTF. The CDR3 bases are TGTGCCAGCACCCCCCTTCTGGGGGAAGGCTACACCTTC.

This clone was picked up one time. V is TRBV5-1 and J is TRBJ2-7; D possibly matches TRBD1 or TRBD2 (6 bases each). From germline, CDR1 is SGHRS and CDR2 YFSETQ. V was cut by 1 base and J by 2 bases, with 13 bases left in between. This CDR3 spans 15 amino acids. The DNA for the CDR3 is TGCGCCAGCAGCTTGACCTCGGGGGCAACCTACGAGCAGTACTTC. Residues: CASSLTSGATYEQYF.

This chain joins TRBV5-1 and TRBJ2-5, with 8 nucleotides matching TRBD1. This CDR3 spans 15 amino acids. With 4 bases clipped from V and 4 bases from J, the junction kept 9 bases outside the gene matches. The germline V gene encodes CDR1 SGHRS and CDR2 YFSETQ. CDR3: CASSPGQGRGETQYF. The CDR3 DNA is TGCGCCAGCAGCCCCGGACAGGGTAGGGGAGAGACCCAGTACTTC.

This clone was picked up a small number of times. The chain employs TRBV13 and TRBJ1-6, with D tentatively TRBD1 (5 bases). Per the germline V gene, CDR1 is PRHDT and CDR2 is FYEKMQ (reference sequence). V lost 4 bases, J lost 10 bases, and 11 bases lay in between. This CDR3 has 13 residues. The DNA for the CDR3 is TGTGCCAGCAGCTCCGGGGGTGGGTCACCCCTCCACTTT. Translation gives CASSSGGGSPLHF.

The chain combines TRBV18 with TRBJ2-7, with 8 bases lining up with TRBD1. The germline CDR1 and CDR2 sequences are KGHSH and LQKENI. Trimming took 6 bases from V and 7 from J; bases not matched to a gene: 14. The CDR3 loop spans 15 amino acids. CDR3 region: CASSQGQGATREQYF. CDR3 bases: TGTGCCAGCTCCCAGGGGCAGGGGGCAACGAGGGAGCAGTACTTC.

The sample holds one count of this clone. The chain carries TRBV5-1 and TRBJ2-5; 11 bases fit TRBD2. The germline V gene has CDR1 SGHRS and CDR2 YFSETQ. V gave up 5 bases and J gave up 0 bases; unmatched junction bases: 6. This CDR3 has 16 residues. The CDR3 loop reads CASRPSSGGYQETQYF. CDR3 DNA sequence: TGCGCCAGCAGGCCCTCTAGCGGGGGGTACCAAGAGACCCAGTACTTC. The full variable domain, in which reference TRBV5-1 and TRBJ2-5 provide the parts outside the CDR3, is KAGVTQTPRYLIKTRGQQVTLSCSPISGHRSVSWYQQTPGQGLQFLFEYFSETQRNKGNFPGRFSGRQFSNSRSEMNVSTLELGDSALYLCASRPSSGGYQETQYFGPGTRLLVL.

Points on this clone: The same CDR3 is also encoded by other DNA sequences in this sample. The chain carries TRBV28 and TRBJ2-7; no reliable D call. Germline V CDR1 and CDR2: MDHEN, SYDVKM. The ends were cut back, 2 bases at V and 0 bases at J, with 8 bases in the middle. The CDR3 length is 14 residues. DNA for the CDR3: TGTGCCAGCAGTTTAACCGGAAGCTCCTACGAGCAGTACTTC. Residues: CASSLTGSSYEQYF.